One and the same sample provided the 14 T cell receptor beta chains below, sequenced in a study of cytomegalovirus exposure and HLA in healthy donors. Generated by immunoSEQ multiplex PCR, the TCRdb table keeps only in-frame clones and is missing some. Of approximately 140,000 clones listed, around nine tenths are singletons. Specimen: PBMCs. The receptors stem from a man aged 18-30 years in good health and CMV-seropositive.

The chain recombines TRBV4-1 with TRBJ2-7, with D possibly matching TRBD2 (6 bases). The germline gives CDR1 MGHRA, CDR2 YSYEKL. Trimming pared 0 bases from V and 2 bases from J, leaving 11 bases between. The CDR3 is 15 residues long. The CDR3: CASSQDASATYEQYF. In DNA, the CDR3 is TGCGCCAGCAGCCAAGATGCTAGCGCTACCTACGAGCAGTACTTC.

The gene calls are TRBV18 and TRBJ2-1; the D gene is possibly TRBD1 (7 bases). The CDR3 runs to 13 residues. Germline values: CDR1 KGHSH, CDR2 LQKENI. V lost 4 bases and J 8 bases, leaving 12 bases between the germline ends. Written as DNA, the CDR3 is TGTGCCAGCTCACAGCAGGGGGGTGATGAGCAGTTCTTC. Translated, it gives CASSQQGGDEQFF.

The chain couples TRBV6-5 to TRBJ1-1; perhaps TRBD1 as D (5 bases). The germline CDR1 and CDR2 sequences are MNHEY and SVGAGI. The CDR3 loop spans 13 amino acids. The V end was cut by 2 bases, the J end by 8 bases, with 12 bases between. This chain's CDR3 is CASSYQVTGEAFF. The CDR3 nucleotides read TGTGCCAGCAGTTACCAGGTAACAGGAGAAGCTTTCTTT.

The rearrangement uses TRBV7-9 and TRBJ2-1; 10 positions match TRBD2. There are 17 residues in the CDR3. The V gene's germline CDR1 is SEHNR and CDR2 FQNEAQ (reference sequence). Trimming cost V 2 bases and J 2 bases; bases outside gene matches: 6. CDR3: CASSLLKLAGAYNEQFF. CDR3 DNA: TGTGCCAGCAGCTTACTGAAGCTAGCGGGAGCCTACAATGAGCAGTTCTTC.

This chain uses TRBV6-6 with TRBJ1-2, with TRBD1 matching 7 bases. This CDR3 contains 15 residues. Germline V lookup: CDR1 MNHNY, CDR2 SVGAGI (reference sequence). V was pared by 1 base and J by 8 bases, with 10 bases of the junction left unmatched. The CDR3 DNA reads TGTGCCAGCAGTTACTACAGGGGCCTTGAAAAGGGCTACACCTTC. Its protein product is CASSYYRGLEKGYTF.

V usage is TRBV28 and J usage is TRBJ1-4; 8 nucleotides align to TRBD1. V was clipped by 5 bases and J by 2 bases; unmatched bases: 4. The CDR3 runs 15 residues. Looked up from germline, CDR1 is MDHEN and CDR2 is SYDVKM. The CDR3 region is CASSIPGGTNEKLFF. As DNA, the CDR3 is TGTGCCAGCAGTATACCAGGGGGCACTAATGAAAAACTGTTTTTT. The full variable domain, its missing parts supplied by reference TRBV28 and TRBJ1-4, is DVKVTQSSRYLVKRTGEKVFLECVQDMDHENMFWYRQDPGLGLRLIYFSYDVKMKEKGDIPEGYSVSREKKERFSLILESASTNQTSMYLCASSIPGGTNEKLFFGSGTQLSVL.

The genes are TRBV18 and TRBJ2-5; TRBD1 agrees at 7 bases. Losses at the gene ends were 3 bases for V and 5 bases for J; bases not matched to a gene: 9. Per germline, CDR1 KGHSH and CDR2 LQKENI. This CDR3 has 15 amino acids. The CDR3, as DNA: TGTGCCAGCTCACCGAGACAGGGAAAGGAGGAGACCCAGTACTTC. Translation gives CASSPRQGKEETQYF.

This clone was observed a single time. The rearrangement links TRBV19 to TRBJ2-7; the match to TRBD1 covers 9 bases. CDR3 length: 14 residues. Trimming removed 5 bases from V and 2 bases from J; junction bases left unmatched: 4. Per the germline V gene, CDR1 is LNHDA and CDR2 is SQIVND (reference sequence). The CDR3 bases are TGTGCCAGTAGTCTAGGGACAGGGCCCTACGAGCAGTACTTC. Encoded protein: CASSLGTGPYEQYF.

This clone was seen just once. The chain has TRBV21-1 and TRBJ2-7; the listed D gene, TRBD1, was not tested against the DNA. TRBV21-1 is termed a pseudogene. This CDR3 comprises 15 residues. The CDR3 sequence is CASSTTGQGAYEQYF. In nucleotides, the CDR3 is TGTGCCAGCAGCACAACGGGACAGGGGGCCTACGAGCAGTACTTC.

The V and J genes are TRBV27 and TRBJ2-3; 7 positions agree with TRBD1. J gave up 1 base and V 5 bases, and 3 bases lay outside the gene matches. Germline values: CDR1 MNHEY, CDR2 SMNVEV (reference sequence). This CDR3 region has 14 residues. For the CDR3, the DNA is TGTGCCAGCAGTCAAGACAGGGGCACAGATACGCAGTATTTT. It is translated as CASSQDRGTDTQYF.

J is TRBJ1-5 and V is TRBV7-8, with D uncertain. The CDR3 length is 15 residues. The germline CDR1 and CDR2 sequences are SGHVS and FQNEAQ. V was pared by 5 bases and J by 1 base, with 12 bases between. Written as DNA, the CDR3 is TGTGCCAGCAGCCCTGTCCGGGTAAGCAATCAGCCCCAGCATTTT. Protein: CASSPVRVSNQPQHF.

The chain joins TRBV5-4 to TRBJ1-3, with no clear D. CDR3 size: 14 residues. V was trimmed by 4 bases and J by 0 bases, leaving 8 bases between them. Germline values: CDR1 SGHNT, CDR2 YYREEE (reference sequence). CDR3 DNA sequence: TGTGCCAGCAGCAGAGAGGGCTCTGGAAACACCATATATTTT. Translated: CASSREGSGNTIYF.

The chain couples TRBV30 to TRBJ2-2; 7 bases are shared with TRBD2. The junction had 2 bases not matched to a gene; V was cut back by 2 bases and J by 5 bases. The CDR3 runs 13 residues. CDR1 and CDR2 from the germline V gene are GTSNPN and SVGIG (reference sequence). This CDR3 reads CAWSQGGTGELFF. The DNA for the CDR3 is TGTGCCTGGAGTCAGGGAGGGACCGGGGAGCTGTTTTTT. The full variable domain, its missing parts supplied by reference TRBV30 and TRBJ2-2, is SQTIHQWPATLVQPVGSPLSLECTVEGTSNPNLYWYRQAAGRGLQLLFYSVGIGQISSEVPQNLSASRPQDRQFILSSKKLLLSDSGFYLCAWSQGGTGELFFGEGSRLTVL.

This chain links TRBV5-4 with TRBJ2-5; weak D call: TRBD1 (7 bases). V was clipped by 6 bases and J by 4 bases, with 25 bases between them. The CDR3 length is 17 residues. CDR1 SGHNT and CDR2 YYREEE come from the germline V gene (reference sequence). The CDR3 nucleotides read TGTGCCAGCAACAAGAACAGGGGAGGTTTGGAAGGAGAGACCCAGTACTTC. Its translation is CASNKNRGGLEGETQYF.